A single sample is the source of the 9 T cell receptor beta chains below, sequenced in a study of beta chain features in type 1 diabetes. Study-wide results and caveats: Across all four CD4+ subsets, people with type 1 diabetes showed modestly shorter TCRB CDR3s.

These receptors' antigens are unknown. Expressed TCRB transcripts were sequenced after all isolated RNA was converted to cDNA. Repertoires were generated with immunoSEQ multiplex PCR, while TCRdb's copy carries only in-frame clones and drops some. Of approximately 730,000 clones listed, 13% are singletons. Sequenced input: naive CD4+ T cells from blood. All receptors derive from a young man with type 1 diabetes.

The V and J genes are TRBV10-3 and TRBJ2-3; the match to TRBD2 covers 12 bases. Germline values: CDR1 ENHRY, CDR2 SYGVKD. With V trimmed by 0 bases and J by 4 bases, 5 bases remained unmatched. The CDR3 sequence is 17 residues long. The CDR3 reads CAISESRTSGVADTQYF. In DNA, the CDR3 is TGTGCCATCAGTGAGTCTCGGACTAGCGGGGTAGCAGATACGCAGTATTTT.

Regarding this clone: Other DNA sequences in this specimen translate into the identical CDR3. J is TRBJ1-2 and V is TRBV9; 9 nucleotides agree with TRBD1. V shed 0 bases, J shed 3 bases, and the junction held 3 bases outside the gene matches. The V gene's germline CDR1 is SGDLS and CDR2 YYNGEE. CDR3 length equals 15 residues. CDR3 nucleotide sequence: TGTGCCAGCAGCGTAGGGACAGGGGAGGACTATGGCTACACCTTC. This encodes CASSVGTGEDYGYTF. The full variable domain, in which reference TRBV9 and TRBJ1-2 provide the parts outside the CDR3, is DSGVTQTPKHLITATGQRVTLRCSPRSGDLSVYWYQQSLDQGLQFLIQYYNGEERAKGNILERFSAQQFPDLHSELNLSSLELGDSALYFCASSVGTGEDYGYTFGSGTRLTVV.

In this sample, this clone turned up a few times. This chain uses TRBV5-1 with TRBJ2-3, with D perhaps matching TRBD2 (5 bases). This CDR3 has 17 residues. CDR1 and CDR2 from the germline V gene are SGHRS and YFSETQ. Trimming cost V 0 bases and J 0 bases, with 14 bases left between them. As DNA, the CDR3 is TGCGCCAGCAGCTTGGCCGCGGAGGCAAAAAGCACAGATACGCAGTATTTT. Translated: CASSLAAEAKSTDTQYF.

The V and J genes are TRBV7-2 and TRBJ2-7; unclear D gene. The CDR3 has 14 residues. CDR1 and CDR2 (germline): SGHTA, FQGNSA. V gave up 3 bases and J gave up 2 bases, with 11 bases separating them. The CDR3 region is CASSFSDGPYEQYF. CDR3 DNA sequence: TGTGCCAGCAGCTTTTCAGACGGTCCCTACGAGCAGTACTTC.

This clone was picked up a small number of times. CDR3 region: CASTRLGVNEQFF. CDR3 bases: TGTGCCAGCACCAGATTAGGGGTCAATGAGCAGTTCTTC. This chain uses TRBV27 with TRBJ2-1, with D perhaps matching TRBD1 (5 bases). CDR3 length equals 13 residues. V shed 7 bases and J shed 6 bases, with 13 bases lying between them. Germline lookup yields CDR1 MNHEY and CDR2 SMNVEV (reference sequence).

This clone was counted between two and nine times. V and J are TRBV6-1 and TRBJ2-7, with no clear D. The CDR3 runs 11 residues. CDR1 and CDR2 from the germline V gene are MNHNS and SASEGT. Trimming removed 4 bases from V and 2 bases from J, with 3 bases in between. The chain's CDR3 is CASSGTYEQYF. As DNA, the CDR3 is TGTGCCAGCAGTGGCACCTACGAGCAGTACTTC.

This clone has only a few counts. This chain joins TRBV7-2 and TRBJ2-1, with D possibly matching TRBD2 (5 bases). Germline V lookup: CDR1 SGHTA, CDR2 FQGNSA. The CDR3 covers 14 residues. The V gene lost 2 bases and the J gene lost 6 bases, with 11 bases spanning the gap. In nucleotides, the CDR3 is TGTGCCAGCAGCTTATTCCGGGAAATCAATGAGCAGTTCTTC. Translating it yields CASSLFREINEQFF.

The chain joins TRBV15 to TRBJ2-5, with D possibly being TRBD1 (6 bases). Trimming left V 1 base short and J 4 bases short, with 19 bases between. The CDR3 covers 17 residues. The V gene's germline CDR1 is LNHNV and CDR2 YYDKDF (reference sequence). The CDR3 spells CATSRVFRWGQGETQYF. CDR3 sequence (DNA): TGTGCCACCAGCAGAGTGTTTCGTTGGGGGCAAGGAGAGACCCAGTACTTC.

J is TRBJ2-4 and V is TRBV11-2; 7 positions match TRBD2. This CDR3 has 15 amino acids. The ends lost 3 bases at V and 6 bases at J; junction bases unmatched: 8. Looked up from germline, CDR1 is SGHAT and CDR2 is FQNNGV. In DNA, the CDR3 is TGTGCCAGCAGCTTTAGCGGGCGAGTAGGAAACATTCAGTACTTC. Translation gives CASSFSGRVGNIQYF. The whole variable domain, remainder taken from reference TRBV11-2 and TRBJ2-4, is EAGVAQSPRYKIIEKRQSVAFWCNPISGHATLYWYQQILGQGPKLLIQFQNNGVVDDSQLPKDRFSAERLKGVDSTLKIQPAKLEDSAVYLCASSFSGRVGNIQYFGAGTRLSVL.